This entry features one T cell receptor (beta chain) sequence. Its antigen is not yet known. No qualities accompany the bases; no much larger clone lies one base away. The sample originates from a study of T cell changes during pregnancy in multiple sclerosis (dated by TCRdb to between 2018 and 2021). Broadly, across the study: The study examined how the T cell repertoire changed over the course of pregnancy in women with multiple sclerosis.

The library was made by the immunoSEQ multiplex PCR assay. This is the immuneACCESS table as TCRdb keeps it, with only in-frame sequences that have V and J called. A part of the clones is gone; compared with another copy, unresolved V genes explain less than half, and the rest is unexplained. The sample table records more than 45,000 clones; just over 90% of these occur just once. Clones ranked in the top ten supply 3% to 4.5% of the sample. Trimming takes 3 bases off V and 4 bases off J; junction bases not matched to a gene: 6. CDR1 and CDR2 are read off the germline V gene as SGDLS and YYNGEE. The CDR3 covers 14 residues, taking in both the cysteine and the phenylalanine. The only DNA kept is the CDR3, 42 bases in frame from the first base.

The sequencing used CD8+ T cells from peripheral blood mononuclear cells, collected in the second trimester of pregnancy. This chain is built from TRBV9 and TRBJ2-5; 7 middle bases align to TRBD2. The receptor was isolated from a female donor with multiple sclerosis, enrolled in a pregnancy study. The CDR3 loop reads CASSASGEGETQYF. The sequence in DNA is TGTGCCAGCAGCGCTAGCGGAGAAGGAGAGACCCAGTACTTC.